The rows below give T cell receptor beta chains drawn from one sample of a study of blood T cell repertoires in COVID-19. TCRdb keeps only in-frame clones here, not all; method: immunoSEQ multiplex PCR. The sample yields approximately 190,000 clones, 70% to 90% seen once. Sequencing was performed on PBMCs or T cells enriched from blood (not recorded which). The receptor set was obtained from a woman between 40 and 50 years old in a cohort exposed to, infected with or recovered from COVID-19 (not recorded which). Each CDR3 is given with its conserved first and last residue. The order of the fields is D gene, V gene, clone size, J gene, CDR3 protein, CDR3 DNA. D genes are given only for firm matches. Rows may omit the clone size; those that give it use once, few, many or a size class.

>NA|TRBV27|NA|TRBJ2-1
CASSFRGAVTYNEQFF
TGTGCCAGCAGTTTCAGGGGGGCCGTCACGTACAATGAGCAGTTCTTC
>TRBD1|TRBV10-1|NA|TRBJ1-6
CASSEGPGQGNSPLHF
TGCGCCAGCAGTGAGGGACCGGGACAGGGAAATTCACCCCTCCACTTT
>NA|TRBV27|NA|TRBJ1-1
CASSARREVNTEAFF
TGTGCCAGCAGTGCACGGAGGGAAGTGAACACTGAAGCTTTCTTT
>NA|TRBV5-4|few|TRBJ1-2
CASSPLSDSRYGYTF
TGTGCCAGCAGCCCTCTTTCGGACAGCCGCTATGGCTACACCTTC
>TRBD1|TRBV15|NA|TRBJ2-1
CATSRDRGLYNEQFF
TGTGCCACCAGCAGAGACAGGGGGCTGTACAATGAGCAGTTCTTC
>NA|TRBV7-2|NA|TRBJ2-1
CASSATNEQFF
TGTGCCAGCAGCGCTACCAATGAGCAGTTCTTC
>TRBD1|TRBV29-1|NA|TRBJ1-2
CSVGTGGNYGYTF
TGCAGCGTTGGGACAGGGGGTAACTATGGCTACACCTTC
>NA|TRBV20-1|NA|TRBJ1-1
CSATPYTEAFF
TGCAGTGCTACTCCTTACACTGAAGCTTTCTTT
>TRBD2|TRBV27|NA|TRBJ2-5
CASSPNTLAGDVETQYF
TGTGCCAGCAGCCCGAACACCCTAGCGGGTGATGTAGAGACCCAGTACTTC
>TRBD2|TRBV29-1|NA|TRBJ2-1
CSIAGTYNEQFF
TGCAGTATAGCGGGAACCTACAATGAGCAGTTCTTC
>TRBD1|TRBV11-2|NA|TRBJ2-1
CASSLGGQGGEQFF
TGTGCCAGCAGCTTAGGGGGACAGGGGGGTGAGCAGTTCTTC
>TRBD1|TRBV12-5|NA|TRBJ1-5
CASGMRDRPSNQPQHF
TGTGCTAGTGGCATGAGGGACAGGCCTAGCAATCAGCCCCAGCATTTT
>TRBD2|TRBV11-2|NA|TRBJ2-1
CASGGWSGRAYNEQFF
TGTGCCAGCGGGGGTTGGAGCGGGAGGGCCTACAATGAGCAGTTCTTC
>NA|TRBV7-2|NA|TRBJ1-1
CASSFGTPNTEAFF
TGTGCCAGCAGCTTCGGGACACCGAACACTGAAGCTTTCTTT
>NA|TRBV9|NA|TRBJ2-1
CASSESQGSYNEQFF
TGTGCCAGCAGCGAATCACAGGGTTCCTACAATGAGCAGTTCTTC
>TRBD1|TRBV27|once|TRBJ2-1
CASSLTGASYNEQFF
TGTGCCAGCAGTCTAACAGGGGCTTCGTACAATGAGCAGTTCTTC
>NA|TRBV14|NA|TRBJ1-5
CASSQDIRGRAGGYQPQHF
TGTGCCAGCAGCCAAGATATCCGCGGGAGGGCGGGAGGTTATCAGCCCCAGCATTTT
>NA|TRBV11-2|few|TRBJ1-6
CASRTEGSYNSPLHF
TGTGCCAGCAGAACCGAAGGGAGTTATAATTCACCCCTCCACTTT
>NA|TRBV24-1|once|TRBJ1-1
CATSDWAGNTEAFF
TGTGCCACCAGTGATTGGGCGGGGAACACTGAAGCTTTCTTT
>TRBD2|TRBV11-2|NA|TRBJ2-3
CASSLRAGAATDTQYF
TGTGCCAGCAGCTTAAGGGCGGGAGCCGCCACAGATACGCAGTATTTT
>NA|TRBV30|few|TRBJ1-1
CAWSVGENTEAFF
TGTGCCTGGAGTGTAGGAGAAAACACTGAAGCTTTCTTT
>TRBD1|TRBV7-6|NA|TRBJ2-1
CASSLIGGAGGNEQFF
TGTGCCAGCAGCTTAATAGGGGGCGCTGGGGGCAATGAGCAGTTCTTC
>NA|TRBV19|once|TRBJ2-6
CASSIWPAGANVLTF
TGTGCCAGTAGTATATGGCCCGCAGGGGCCAACGTCCTGACTTTC
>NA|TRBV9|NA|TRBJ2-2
CASSVGGADTGELFF
TGTGCCAGCAGCGTAGGGGGCGCGGACACCGGGGAGCTGTTTTTT
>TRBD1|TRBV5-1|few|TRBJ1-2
CASSTVTGNYGYTF
TGCGCCAGCAGCACCGTGACAGGGAACTATGGCTACACCTTC
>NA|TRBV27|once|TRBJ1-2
CASSLYQGTNYGYTF
TGTGCCAGCAGTTTATATCAGGGAACGAACTATGGCTACACCTTC
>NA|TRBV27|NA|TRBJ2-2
CASSFAREKVGELFF
TGTGCCAGCAGTTTTGCCAGGGAAAAGGTCGGGGAGCTGTTTTTT
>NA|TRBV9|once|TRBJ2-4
CASSVASGLAKNIQYF
TGTGCCAGCAGCGTAGCTTCAGGGTTAGCCAAAAACATTCAGTACTTC
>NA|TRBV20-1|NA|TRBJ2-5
CSASSPEVQETQYF
TGCAGTGCCAGTAGCCCAGAGGTCCAAGAGACCCAGTACTTC
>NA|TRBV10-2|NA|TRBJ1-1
CASSTSWEAFF
TGCGCCAGCAGTACGAGCTGGGAAGCTTTCTTT